The clone carrying this TCR beta chain was seen more than once but under ten times. CDR3 length: 20 amino acids. CDR1 is SEHNR and CDR2 is FQNEAQ in the germline V gene (reference sequence). Unmatched junction bases numbered 14, after V lost 1 base and J lost 0 bases. This sample was included in a study of T cell repertoires in cytomegalovirus infection. TCRdb reanalysed the reads using MiXCR and keeps one entry per CDR3 protein. Among about 740,000 distinct CDR3 sequences listed, under 40% were seen once. The sample taken for sequencing was PBMCs. This TCR derives from a human donor in good health (CMV status not recorded). Some clones in this sample may be carry-over from other donors' samples. V is TRBV7-9 and J is TRBJ2-7; 11 nucleotides match TRBD2. CDR3 region: CASSLVSYGRTSGYSYEQYF. The CDR3 bases are TGTGCCAGCAGCTTAGTTTCGTACGGGCGGACTAGCGGGTACTCCTACGAGCAGTACTTC.